The 20 T cell receptor beta chains presented below share a single source sample, sequenced in a study of blood T cell repertoires in COVID-19. Profiling relied on immunoSEQ multiplex PCR, and the TCRdb table lists in-frame clones only, not all of them. The data contain more than 350,000 clones, 80% to 90% of them singletons. The sequencing sample was made of PBMCs or T cells enriched from blood (not recorded which). The origin of the receptors is a woman in her 50s who had recovered from COVID-19.

CDR3 loop: CASSLNSPNTEAFF. The CDR3 DNA is TGCGCCAGCAGCTTGAACAGTCCTAACACTGAAGCTTTCTTT. This sequence joins TRBV5-1 and TRBJ1-1; D remains ambiguous. The CDR3 is 14 residues long. The germline CDR1 and CDR2 sequences are SGHRS and YFSETQ. Trimming shortened V by 1 base and J by 2 bases, and 9 bases separated the two germline ends. The full variable domain, with the rest looked up from reference TRBV5-1 and TRBJ1-1, is KAGVTQTPRYLIKTRGQQVTLSCSPISGHRSVSWYQQTPGQGLQFLFEYFSETQRNKGNFPGRFSGRQFSNSRSEMNVSTLELGDSALYLCASSLNSPNTEAFFGQGTRLTVV.

V is TRBV11-2 and J is TRBJ1-6, with D possibly being TRBD1 (5 bases). The CDR3 sequence is 16 residues long. Looked up from germline, CDR1 is SGHAT and CDR2 is FQNNGV. V lost 2 bases and J 0 bases, leaving 8 bases between the germline ends. In nucleotides, the CDR3 is TGTGCCAGCAGCTTACTGGGGCGCTCCTATAATTCACCCCTCCACTTT. Translating gives CASSLLGRSYNSPLHF.

The V and J genes are TRBV6-5 and TRBJ1-5; TRBD1 might be the D (5 bases). The germline gives CDR1 MNHEY, CDR2 SVGAGI. The V end was cut by 6 bases, the J end by 0 bases, with 12 bases between. The CDR3 is 15 residues long. The CDR3 sequence: CASSETAYSNQPQHF. The CDR3 nucleotides read TGTGCCAGCAGCGAGACAGCCTATAGCAATCAGCCCCAGCATTTT.

This rearrangement joins TRBV6-1 to TRBJ1-3; 7 bases agree with TRBD1. Losses at the gene ends were 3 bases for V and 3 bases for J; bases not matched to a gene: 5. The CDR3 extends over 15 amino acids. CDR1 is MNHNS, CDR2 SASEGT, per germline. CDR3 sequence reads: CASSEKGANGNTIYF. The CDR3 nucleotides read TGTGCCAGCAGTGAGAAGGGGGCGAATGGAAACACCATATATTTT.

The chain employs TRBV28 and TRBJ2-5, with 8 bases identical to TRBD1. The germline V gene has CDR1 MDHEN and CDR2 SYDVKM. The J segment lost 3 bases and the V segment lost 0 bases, leaving 0 bases of the junction unmatched. The CDR3 has 14 residues. This CDR3 is CASSLWTGEETQYF. CDR3 DNA: TGTGCCAGCAGTTTATGGACAGGGGAAGAGACCCAGTACTTC.

V is TRBV7-6 and J is TRBJ1-2; unclear D gene. Germline V gene data show CDR1 as SGHVS and CDR2 as FNYEAQ. The ends were cut back, 2 bases at V and 8 bases at J, with 12 bases in the middle. The length of the CDR3 is 13 residues. CDR3 amino acids: CASSLFGIEGYTF. The DNA for the CDR3 is TGTGCCAGCAGCTTATTCGGGATCGAGGGCTACACCTTC.

Here the CDR3 DNA reads TGTGCCAGCAGTGAAGAGGGGGGGCCAGATACGCAGTATTTT. Translation gives CASSEEGGPDTQYF. The rearrangement links TRBV2 to TRBJ2-3; the D gene is possibly TRBD2 (7 bases). The CDR3 length is 14 residues. The V gene lost 1 base and the J gene lost 4 bases, with 9 bases spanning the gap. CDR1 and CDR2 (germline): SNHLY, FYNNEI.

This rearrangement joins TRBV5-4 to TRBJ1-2, with 8 bases identical to TRBD1. Germline loops: CDR1 SGHNT, CDR2 YYREEE (reference sequence). The CDR3 length is 14 residues. J gave up 6 bases and V 6 bases, and 10 bases lay outside the gene matches. CDR3 DNA: TGTGCCAGCACCCGGCGAGGACAGGGACATGGCTACACCTTC. Residues: CASTRRGQGHGYTF.

This chain joins TRBV2 and TRBJ2-4; tentatively, D is TRBD1 (6 bases). Looked up from germline, CDR1 is SNHLY and CDR2 is FYNNEI. There are 16 residues in the CDR3. The germline V and J ends were trimmed by 10 bases and 0 bases, with 19 bases remaining between them. The DNA for the CDR3 is TGTGCCACTGGTTTCTACAGGGTTCGAGCCAAAAACATTCAGTACTTC. Amino acid sequence: CATGFYRVRAKNIQYF.

V and J are TRBV14 and TRBJ1-4; TRBD1 matches 9 bases. The V gene end was trimmed by 0 bases and the J gene end by 4 bases; junction bases not matched to a gene: 6. The germline gives CDR1 SGHDN, CDR2 FVKESK. The CDR3 covers 17 residues. The CDR3: CASSQEPQGAFNEKLFF. In DNA, the CDR3 is TGTGCCAGCAGCCAAGAACCACAGGGGGCTTTTAATGAAAAACTGTTTTTT.

This rearrangement joins TRBV10-3 to TRBJ2-7, with 10 nucleotides matching TRBD2. The V gene end was trimmed by 8 bases and the J gene end by 2 bases; junction bases not matched to a gene: 15. The CDR3 is 17 amino acids. The germline V gene encodes CDR1 ENHRY and CDR2 SYGVKD. CDR3 coding DNA: TGTGCCATCGGAAGGCTAGCGGGGGTGAAGGCACCCTACGAGCAGTACTTC. Its protein product is CAIGRLAGVKAPYEQYF.

V gene TRBV5-8 combines with J gene TRBJ2-1; TRBD2 agrees at 15 bases. This CDR3 is 18 amino acids long. V was pared by 4 bases and J by 5 bases, with 10 bases of the junction left unmatched. CDR1 and CDR2 (germline): SGHTS, YDEGEE. CDR3 loop: CASSTAGTSGGTHNEQFF. CDR3 DNA sequence: TGTGCCAGCAGCACTGCCGGGACTAGCGGGGGGACCCACAATGAGCAGTTCTTC.

This chain connects TRBV5-8 to TRBJ2-2; 9 bases match TRBD1. Looked up from germline, CDR1 is SGHTS and CDR2 is YDEGEE. With 4 bases clipped from V and 6 bases from J, the junction kept 7 bases outside the gene matches. The CDR3 consists of 15 residues. In nucleotides, the CDR3 is TGTGCCAGCAGCGTCGGGACAGGGCGGGCCGGGGAGCTGTTTTTT. Its protein is CASSVGTGRAGELFF.

The chain employs TRBV7-8 and TRBJ1-5; weak D call: TRBD1 (6 bases). Germline values: CDR1 SGHVS, CDR2 FQNEAQ. The ends were cut back, 0 bases at V and 3 bases at J, with 9 bases in the middle. The CDR3 is made up of 15 amino acids. The CDR3 loop reads CASSLASGVNQPQHF. Here the CDR3 DNA reads TGTGCCAGCAGCTTAGCATCAGGGGTCAATCAGCCCCAGCATTTT.

The table lists this clone with a count of one. The rearrangement uses TRBV7-9 and TRBJ2-7; no clear D. V was cut by 1 base and J by 3 bases, with 7 bases left in between. CDR3 length: 13 residues. Germline-derived CDR1 and CDR2 are SEHNR and FQNEAQ (reference sequence). The CDR3, as DNA: TGTGCCAGCAGCTTAGGAGGCAACTACGAGCAGTACTTC. It translates to CASSLGGNYEQYF.

The chain links TRBV3-1 (or the pseudogene TRBV3-2) to TRBJ1-2; TRBD1 agrees at 8 bases. Per germline, CDR1 LGHDT and CDR2 YNNKEL (reference sequence). CDR3 length: 14 amino acids. The V segment lost 3 bases and the J segment 4 bases; nucleotides outside the gene matches: 4. For the CDR3, the DNA is TGTGCCAGCAGCCACGGACAGGGAAGCTATGGCTACACCTTC. It codes for CASSHGQGSYGYTF.

This clone has only one observation. The sample has other DNA sequences that encode this CDR3 too. V usage is TRBV5-1 and J usage is TRBJ1-1; the match to TRBD1 covers 7 bases. V lost 3 bases to trimming and J lost 5 bases; unmatched junction nucleotides: 4. The germline gives CDR1 SGHRS, CDR2 YFSETQ. The CDR3 is 13 amino acids. CDR3 DNA sequence: TGCGCCAGCAGCTACAGGGGAGATACTGAAGCTTTCTTT. This translates into CASSYRGDTEAFF.

The V and J genes are TRBV6-5 and TRBJ2-3, with 8 nucleotides matching TRBD2. J lost 5 bases, V lost 6 bases, and 7 bases had no gene match. This CDR3 spans 14 amino acids. Germline CDR1 and CDR2: MNHEY and SVGAGI. CDR3: CASRRGALVDTQYF. The CDR3 coding sequence is TGTGCCAGCAGGCGGGGGGCCCTTGTAGATACGCAGTATTTT.

This sequence joins TRBV28 and TRBJ1-5; maybe TRBD1 (5 bases). The CDR3 runs to 15 residues. The V gene lost 6 bases and the J gene lost 0 bases, with 12 bases spanning the gap. In germline, CDR1 is MDHEN, CDR2 SYDVKM. CDR3 DNA: TGTGCCAGCAGGGGGGGGACGCTTAGCAATCAGCCCCAGCATTTT. This translates into CASRGGTLSNQPQHF.

The chain has TRBV6-6 and TRBJ1-1; D ambiguous. In germline, CDR1 is MNHNY, CDR2 SVGAGI (reference sequence). CDR3 length: 11 amino acids. V was shortened by 8 bases and J by 8 bases, with 12 bases between the two germline ends. The chain's CDR3 is CASATPMEAFF. The CDR3 coding sequence is TGTGCCAGCGCTACGCCCATGGAAGCTTTCTTT.